This TCR beta chain was sequenced during a study of T cell responses to AZD1222 COVID-19 vaccine. Whole-study findings and limits: Reports indicate that nearly half of spike-specific TCRs are directed at unmutated variant regions. Distributed over spike, vaccine-associated CD4 TCRs predominated at 160-218 and 743-854.

Notes on this clone: The antigen remains undetermined.

The ends lost 5 bases at V and 1 base at J; junction bases unmatched: 7. The CDR3 has 16 amino acids. CDR1 is LNHDA and CDR2 is SQIVND in the germline V gene (reference sequence). The data were produced by immunoSEQ multiplex PCR, yet TCRdb's version contains in-frame clones alone and is incomplete. This sample carries some 130,000 clones, 80% to 95% of them seen once, and the ten largest clones take under 4.5%. The source was peripheral blood, collected on day 0 of AZD1222 vaccination. This sequence was found in an adult in good health. The chain links TRBV19 to TRBJ1-4; 7 bases fit TRBD1. Written as DNA, the CDR3 is TGTGCCAGTAGTCAGGGGACAGAAGGAACTAATGAAAAACTGTTTTTT. It translates to CASSQGTEGTNEKLFF. Combining the CDR3 with reference TRBV19 and TRBJ1-4 gives the whole variable domain DGGITQSPKYLFRKEGQNVTLSCEQNLNHDAMYWYRQDPGQGLRLIYYSQIVNDFQKGDIAEGYSVSREKKESFPLTVTSAQKNPTAFYLCASSQGTEGTNEKLFFGSGTQLSVL.